This TCR beta chain is drawn from a study of blood T cell repertoires in COVID-19. About the research overall: Donors in the United States, Italy and Spain gave samples during acute or convalescent COVID-19. From T cells, B-cell-depleted T cells, or PBMCs came the material, which was cDNA or gDNA.

Using immunoSEQ multiplex PCR, the repertoire was profiled, and TCRdb retains in-frame clones only, with some absent. In the table there are around 180,000 clones, approximately 83% of which are singletons. The CDR3 runs to 13 residues. V lost 0 bases, J lost 5 bases, and 0 bases stayed unmatched. The clonotype originates from a human donor with active or convalescent COVID-19. The donor label of this sample is uncertain. Input material: peripheral blood. The chain carries TRBV12-3 or TRBV12-4 and TRBJ2-5; 7 positions match TRBD2. DNA for the CDR3: TGTGCCAGCAGTTTAGCGGGGGGGGAGACCCAGTACTTC. As protein: CASSLAGGETQYF.